This T cell receptor beta chain was identified during a study of OX40 agonist ivuxolimab in advanced cancers. Study at large: Ivuxolimab, which patients received intravenously every 2 weeks, was dosed at 0.01 to 10 mg/kg. Enrollees could have had prior anti-PD-1, anti-PD-L1 or anti-CTLA-4 therapy, which over 35% had received.

Only in-frame clones appear in the TCRdb table, and some are missing; sequencing was by immunoSEQ multiplex PCR. The sample shows tens of thousands of clones, approximately 86% of them seen only once. The CDR3 is made up of 13 amino acids. In germline, CDR1 is SGHDT, CDR2 YYEEEE. V was trimmed by 1 base and J by 2 bases, leaving 4 bases between them. The sample consisted of CD4+ or CD8+ T cells sorted from blood, taken in a trial of the OX40 agonist ivuxolimab. This chain links TRBV5-6 with TRBJ2-1; D is unclear. The receptor comes from an adult with an advanced solid tumor such as melanoma, head and neck, liver or kidney cancer. The CDR3 nucleotides read TGTGCCAGCAGCTTGTCGACCTACAATGAGCAGTTCTTC. As protein: CASSLSTYNEQFF.